This TCR beta chain stems from a study of blood T cell repertoires in COVID-19. Study-wide context: The cDNA or gDNA used as material had been derived from T cells, B-cell-depleted T cells, or PBMCs.

The data were produced by immunoSEQ multiplex PCR, yet TCRdb's version contains in-frame clones alone and is incomplete. The sample contains around 61,000 clones, approximately 90% of which appear only once. There are 13 residues in the CDR3. V shed 10 bases, J shed 1 base, and the junction held 3 bases outside the gene matches. The sample comprised peripheral blood. The clonotype comes from a man aged 50 or older with active COVID-19. This chain links TRBV12-3 or TRBV12-4 with TRBJ1-5, with TRBD1 matching 8 bases. CDR3 coding DNA: TGTGCCAACAGGACAGGGAGCAATCAGCCCCAGCATTTT. This translates into CANRTGSNQPQHF.